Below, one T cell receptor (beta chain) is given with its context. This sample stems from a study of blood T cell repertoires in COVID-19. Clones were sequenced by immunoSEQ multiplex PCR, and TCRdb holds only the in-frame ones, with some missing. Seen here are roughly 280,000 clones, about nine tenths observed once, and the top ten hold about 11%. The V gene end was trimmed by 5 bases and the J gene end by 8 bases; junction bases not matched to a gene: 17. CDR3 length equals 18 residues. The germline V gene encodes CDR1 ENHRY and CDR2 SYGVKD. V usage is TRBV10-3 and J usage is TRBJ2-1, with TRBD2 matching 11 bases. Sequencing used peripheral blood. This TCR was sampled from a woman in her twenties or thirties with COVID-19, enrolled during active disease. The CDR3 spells CAISRLQILAGEGDEQFF. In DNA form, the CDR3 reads TGTGCCATCAGTAGACTTCAAATACTAGCGGGAGAGGGCGATGAGCAGTTCTTC.